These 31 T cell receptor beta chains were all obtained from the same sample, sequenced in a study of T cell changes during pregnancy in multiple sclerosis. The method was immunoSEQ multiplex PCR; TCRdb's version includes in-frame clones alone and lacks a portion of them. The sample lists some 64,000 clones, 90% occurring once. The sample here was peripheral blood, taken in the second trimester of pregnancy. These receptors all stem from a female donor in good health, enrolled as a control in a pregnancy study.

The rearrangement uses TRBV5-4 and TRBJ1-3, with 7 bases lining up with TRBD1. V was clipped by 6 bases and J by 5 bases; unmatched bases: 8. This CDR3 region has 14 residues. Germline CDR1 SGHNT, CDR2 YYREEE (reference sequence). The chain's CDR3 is CASNTTGWRNTIYF. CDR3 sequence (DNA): TGTGCCAGCAATACGACAGGGTGGAGAAACACCATATATTTT.

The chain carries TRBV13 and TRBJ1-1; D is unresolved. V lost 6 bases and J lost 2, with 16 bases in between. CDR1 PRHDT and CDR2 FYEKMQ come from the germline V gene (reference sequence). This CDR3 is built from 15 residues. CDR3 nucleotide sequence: TGTGCCAGCAGAACCCGGGGAGCTTTAAACACTGAAGCTTTCTTT. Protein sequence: CASRTRGALNTEAFF.

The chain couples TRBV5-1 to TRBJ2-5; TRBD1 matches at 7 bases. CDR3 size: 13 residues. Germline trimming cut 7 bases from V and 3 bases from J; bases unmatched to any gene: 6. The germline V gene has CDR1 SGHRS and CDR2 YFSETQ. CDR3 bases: TGCGCCAGCTACGACAGGGAGAAAGAGACCCAGTACTTC. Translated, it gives CASYDREKETQYF.

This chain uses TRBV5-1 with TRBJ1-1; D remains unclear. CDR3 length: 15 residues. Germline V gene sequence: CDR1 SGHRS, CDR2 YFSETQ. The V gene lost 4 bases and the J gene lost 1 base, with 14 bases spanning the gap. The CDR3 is CASSPRFSANTEAFF. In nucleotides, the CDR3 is TGCGCCAGCAGCCCCAGGTTTAGTGCGAACACTGAAGCTTTCTTT.

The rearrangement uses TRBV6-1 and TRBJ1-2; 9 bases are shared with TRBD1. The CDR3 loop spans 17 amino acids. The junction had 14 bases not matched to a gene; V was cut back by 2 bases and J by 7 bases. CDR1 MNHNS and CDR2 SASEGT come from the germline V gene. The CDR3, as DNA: TGTGCCAGCAGTGAATCACCCCCGGGGACAGGGTCCGTTGGCTACACCTTC. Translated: CASSESPPGTGSVGYTF.

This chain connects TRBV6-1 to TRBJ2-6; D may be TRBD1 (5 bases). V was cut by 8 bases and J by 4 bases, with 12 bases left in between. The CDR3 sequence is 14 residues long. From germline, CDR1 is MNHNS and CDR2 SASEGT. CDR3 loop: CASGQLEGANVLTF. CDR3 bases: TGTGCCAGCGGACAACTGGAGGGGGCCAACGTCCTGACTTTC.

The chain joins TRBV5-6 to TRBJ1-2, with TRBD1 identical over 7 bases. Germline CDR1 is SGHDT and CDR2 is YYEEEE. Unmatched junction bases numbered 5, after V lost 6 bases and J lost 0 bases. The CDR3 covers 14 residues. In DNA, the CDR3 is TGTGCCAGCACCGCCGGGACAGCTAACTATGGCTACACCTTC. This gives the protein CASTAGTANYGYTF.

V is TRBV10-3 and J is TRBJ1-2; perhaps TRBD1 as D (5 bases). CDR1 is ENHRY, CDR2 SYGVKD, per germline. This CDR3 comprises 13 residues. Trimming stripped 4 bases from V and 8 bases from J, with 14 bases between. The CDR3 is CAISGGRARGYTF. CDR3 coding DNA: TGTGCCATCAGTGGAGGCAGGGCTCGAGGCTACACCTTC.

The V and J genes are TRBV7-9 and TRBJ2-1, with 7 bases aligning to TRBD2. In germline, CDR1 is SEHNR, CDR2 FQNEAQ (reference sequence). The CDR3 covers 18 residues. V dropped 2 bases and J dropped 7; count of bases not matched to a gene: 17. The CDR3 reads CASSLRRFGGGPVNEQFF. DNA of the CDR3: TGTGCCAGCAGCTTAAGGCGCTTCGGGGGAGGGCCCGTGAATGAGCAGTTCTTC.

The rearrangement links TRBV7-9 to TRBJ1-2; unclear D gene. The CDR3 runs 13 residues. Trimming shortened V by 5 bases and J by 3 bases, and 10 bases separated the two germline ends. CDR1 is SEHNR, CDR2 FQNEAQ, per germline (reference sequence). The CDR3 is CASSPPADYGYTF. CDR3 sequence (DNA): TGTGCCAGCAGCCCCCCGGCGGACTATGGCTACACCTTC. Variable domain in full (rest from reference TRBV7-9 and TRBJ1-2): DTGVSQNPRHKITKRGQNVTFRCDPISEHNRLYWYRQTLGQGPEFLTYFQNEAQLEKSRLLSDRFSAERPKGSFSTLEIQRTEQGDSAMYLCASSPPADYGYTFGSGTRLTVV.

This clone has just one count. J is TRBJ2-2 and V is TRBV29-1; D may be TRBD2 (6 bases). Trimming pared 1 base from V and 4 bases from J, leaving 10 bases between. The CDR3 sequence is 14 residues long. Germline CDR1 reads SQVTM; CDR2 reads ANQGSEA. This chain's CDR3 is CSVEAGVVTGELFF. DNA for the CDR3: TGCAGCGTTGAAGCGGGAGTCGTCACCGGGGAGCTGTTTTTT.

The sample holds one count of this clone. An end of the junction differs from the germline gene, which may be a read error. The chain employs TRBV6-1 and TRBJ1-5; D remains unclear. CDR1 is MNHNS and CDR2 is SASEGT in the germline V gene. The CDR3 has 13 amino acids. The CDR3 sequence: CASERSSSQPQHF. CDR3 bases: TGTGCCAGCGAGAGGTCGAGCAGTCAGCCCCAGCATTTT.

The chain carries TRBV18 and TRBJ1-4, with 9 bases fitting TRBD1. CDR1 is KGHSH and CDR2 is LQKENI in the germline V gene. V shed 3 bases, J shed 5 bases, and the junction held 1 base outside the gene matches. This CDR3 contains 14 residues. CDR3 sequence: CASSPGQGNEKLFF. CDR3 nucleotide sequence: TGTGCCAGCTCACCGGGACAGGGCAATGAAAAACTGTTTTTT.

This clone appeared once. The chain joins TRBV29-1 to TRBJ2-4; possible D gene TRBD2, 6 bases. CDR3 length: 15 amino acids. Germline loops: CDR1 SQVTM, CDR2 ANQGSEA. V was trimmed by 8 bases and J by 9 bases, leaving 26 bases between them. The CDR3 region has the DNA TGCAGCACCTGGAGGGCCAGTGGGGTGGGGGGCATTCAGTACTTC. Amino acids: CSTWRASGVGGIQYF.

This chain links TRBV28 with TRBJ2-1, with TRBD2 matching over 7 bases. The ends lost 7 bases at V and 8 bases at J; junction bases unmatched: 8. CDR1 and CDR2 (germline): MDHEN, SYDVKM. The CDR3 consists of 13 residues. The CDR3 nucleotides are TGTGCCAGCACTTGGGGGGGAGGGTATGAGCAGTTCTTC. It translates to CASTWGGGYEQFF.

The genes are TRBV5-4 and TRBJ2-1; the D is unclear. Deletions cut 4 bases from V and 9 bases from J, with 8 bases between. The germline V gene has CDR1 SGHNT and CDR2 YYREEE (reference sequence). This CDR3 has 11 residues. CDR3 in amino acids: CASSVYSEQFF. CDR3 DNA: TGTGCCAGCAGCGTATACTCTGAGCAGTTCTTC.

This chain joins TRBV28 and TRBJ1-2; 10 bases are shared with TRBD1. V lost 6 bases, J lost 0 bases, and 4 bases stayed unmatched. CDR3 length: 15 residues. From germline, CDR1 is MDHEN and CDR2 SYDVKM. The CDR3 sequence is CASSRQGAPNYGYTF. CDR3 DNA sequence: TGTGCCAGCAGCCGACAGGGGGCCCCTAACTATGGCTACACCTTC.

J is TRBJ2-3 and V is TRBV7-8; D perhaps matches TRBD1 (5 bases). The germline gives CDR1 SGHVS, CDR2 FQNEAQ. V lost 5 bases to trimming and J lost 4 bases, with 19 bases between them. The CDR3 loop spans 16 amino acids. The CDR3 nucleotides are TGTGCCAGCAGCCAAAGACGTGGCAGGGAAGCAGATACGCAGTATTTT. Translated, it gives CASSQRRGREADTQYF.

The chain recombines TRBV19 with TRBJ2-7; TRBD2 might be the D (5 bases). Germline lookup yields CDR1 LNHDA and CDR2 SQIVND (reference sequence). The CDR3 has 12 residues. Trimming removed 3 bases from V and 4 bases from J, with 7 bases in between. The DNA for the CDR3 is TGTGCCAGTAGTATGGGAGAATACGAGCAGTACTTC. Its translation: CASSMGEYEQYF.

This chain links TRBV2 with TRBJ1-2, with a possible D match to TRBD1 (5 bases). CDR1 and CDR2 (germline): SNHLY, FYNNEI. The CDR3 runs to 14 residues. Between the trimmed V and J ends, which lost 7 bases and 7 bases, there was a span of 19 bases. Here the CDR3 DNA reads TGTGCCAGCATCCAGGGCCTGGGTGGGGTTGGCTACACCTTC. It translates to CASIQGLGGVGYTF.

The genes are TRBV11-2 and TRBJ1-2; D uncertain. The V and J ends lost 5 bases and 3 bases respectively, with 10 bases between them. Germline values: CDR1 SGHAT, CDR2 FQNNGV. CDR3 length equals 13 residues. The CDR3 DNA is TGTGCCAGCAGCCCCCAAACAGACTATGGCTACACCTTC. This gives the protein CASSPQTDYGYTF.

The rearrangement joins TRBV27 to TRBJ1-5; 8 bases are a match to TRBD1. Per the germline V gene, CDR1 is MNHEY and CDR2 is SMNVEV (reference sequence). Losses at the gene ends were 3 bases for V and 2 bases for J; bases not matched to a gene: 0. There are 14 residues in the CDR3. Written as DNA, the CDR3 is TGTGCCAGCAGTTTGGGACAGGGCAATCAGCCCCAGCATTTT. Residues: CASSLGQGNQPQHF.

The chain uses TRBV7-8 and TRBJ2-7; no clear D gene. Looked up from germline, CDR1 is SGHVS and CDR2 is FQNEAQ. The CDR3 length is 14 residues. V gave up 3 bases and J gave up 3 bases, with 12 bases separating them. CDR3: CASSLSNPLYEQYF. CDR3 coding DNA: TGTGCCAGCAGCTTGTCTAATCCTCTCTACGAGCAGTACTTC.

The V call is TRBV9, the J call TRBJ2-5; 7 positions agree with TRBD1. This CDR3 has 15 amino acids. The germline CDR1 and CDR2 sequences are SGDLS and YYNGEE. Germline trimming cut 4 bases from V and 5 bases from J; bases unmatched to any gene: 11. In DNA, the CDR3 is TGTGCCAGCAGCCAACAGCCAGGGGGAGTGGAGACCCAGTACTTC. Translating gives CASSQQPGGVETQYF.

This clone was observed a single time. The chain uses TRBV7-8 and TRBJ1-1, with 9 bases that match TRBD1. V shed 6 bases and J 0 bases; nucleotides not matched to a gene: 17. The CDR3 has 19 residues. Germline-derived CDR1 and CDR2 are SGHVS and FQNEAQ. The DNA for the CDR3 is TGTGCCAGCAGTTTTCGTCCAACAGGGGGCGACCCCATGAACACTGAAGCTTTCTTT. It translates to CASSFRPTGGDPMNTEAFF. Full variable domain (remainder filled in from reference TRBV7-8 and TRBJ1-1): GAGVSQSPRYKVAKRGQDVALRCDPISGHVSLFWYQQALGQGPEFLTYFQNEAQLDKSGLPSDRFFAERPEGSVSTLKIQRTQQEDSAVYLCASSFRPTGGDPMNTEAFFGQGTRLTVV.

The CDR3, as DNA: TGTGCCAGCAGTTTCCCGGGACAGGGGGCAGACAATGAGCAGTTCTTC. It is translated as CASSFPGQGADNEQFF. The chain links TRBV5-6 to TRBJ2-1; 12 bases map to TRBD1. The germline V gene has CDR1 SGHDT and CDR2 YYEEEE. With 5 bases clipped from V and 5 bases from J, the junction kept 8 bases outside the gene matches. There are 16 residues in the CDR3.

In nucleotides, the CDR3 is TGTGCCAGCAGTCCGGGGGGGGGCAGCTACGAGCAGTACTTC. Translated, it gives CASSPGGGSYEQYF. The chain has TRBV7-9 and TRBJ2-7; 8 bases are a match to TRBD2. Germline lookup yields CDR1 SEHNR and CDR2 FQNEAQ (reference sequence). J was trimmed by 3 bases and V by 6 bases; bases with no gene match: 7. This CDR3 region has 14 residues.

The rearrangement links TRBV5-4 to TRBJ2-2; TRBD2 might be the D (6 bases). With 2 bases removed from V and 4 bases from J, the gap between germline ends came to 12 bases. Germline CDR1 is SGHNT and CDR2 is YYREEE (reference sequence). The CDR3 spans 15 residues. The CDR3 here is CASSFVAGITGELFF. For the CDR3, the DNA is TGTGCCAGCAGCTTTGTTGCGGGGATCACCGGGGAGCTGTTTTTT. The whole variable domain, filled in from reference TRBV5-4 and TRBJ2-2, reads ETGVTQSPTHLIKTRGQQVTLRCSSQSGHNTVSWYQQALGQGPQFIFQYYREEENGRGNFPPRFSGLQFPNYSSELNVNALELDDSALYLCASSFVAGITGELFFGEGSRLTVL.

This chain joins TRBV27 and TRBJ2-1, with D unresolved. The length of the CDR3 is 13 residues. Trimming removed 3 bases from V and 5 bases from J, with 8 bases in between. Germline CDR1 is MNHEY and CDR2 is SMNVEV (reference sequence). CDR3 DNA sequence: TGTGCCAGCAGTTTTACAGACAACAATGAGCAGTTCTTC. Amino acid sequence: CASSFTDNNEQFF.

The CDR3 reads CASSIAGAGADTQYF. The DNA for the CDR3 is TGTGCCAGTAGTATAGCCGGGGCAGGGGCAGATACGCAGTATTTT. V and J are TRBV19 and TRBJ2-3, with D perhaps matching TRBD1 (6 bases). The germline gives CDR1 LNHDA, CDR2 SQIVND (reference sequence). V lost 1 base and J lost 4, with 12 bases in between. CDR3 length: 15 residues.

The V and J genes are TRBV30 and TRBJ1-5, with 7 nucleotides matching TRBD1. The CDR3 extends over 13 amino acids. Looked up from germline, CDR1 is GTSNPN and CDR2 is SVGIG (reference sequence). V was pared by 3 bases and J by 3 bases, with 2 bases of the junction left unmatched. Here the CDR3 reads CAWRQGINQPQHF. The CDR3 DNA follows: TGTGCCTGGAGACAGGGGATCAATCAGCCCCAGCATTTT.